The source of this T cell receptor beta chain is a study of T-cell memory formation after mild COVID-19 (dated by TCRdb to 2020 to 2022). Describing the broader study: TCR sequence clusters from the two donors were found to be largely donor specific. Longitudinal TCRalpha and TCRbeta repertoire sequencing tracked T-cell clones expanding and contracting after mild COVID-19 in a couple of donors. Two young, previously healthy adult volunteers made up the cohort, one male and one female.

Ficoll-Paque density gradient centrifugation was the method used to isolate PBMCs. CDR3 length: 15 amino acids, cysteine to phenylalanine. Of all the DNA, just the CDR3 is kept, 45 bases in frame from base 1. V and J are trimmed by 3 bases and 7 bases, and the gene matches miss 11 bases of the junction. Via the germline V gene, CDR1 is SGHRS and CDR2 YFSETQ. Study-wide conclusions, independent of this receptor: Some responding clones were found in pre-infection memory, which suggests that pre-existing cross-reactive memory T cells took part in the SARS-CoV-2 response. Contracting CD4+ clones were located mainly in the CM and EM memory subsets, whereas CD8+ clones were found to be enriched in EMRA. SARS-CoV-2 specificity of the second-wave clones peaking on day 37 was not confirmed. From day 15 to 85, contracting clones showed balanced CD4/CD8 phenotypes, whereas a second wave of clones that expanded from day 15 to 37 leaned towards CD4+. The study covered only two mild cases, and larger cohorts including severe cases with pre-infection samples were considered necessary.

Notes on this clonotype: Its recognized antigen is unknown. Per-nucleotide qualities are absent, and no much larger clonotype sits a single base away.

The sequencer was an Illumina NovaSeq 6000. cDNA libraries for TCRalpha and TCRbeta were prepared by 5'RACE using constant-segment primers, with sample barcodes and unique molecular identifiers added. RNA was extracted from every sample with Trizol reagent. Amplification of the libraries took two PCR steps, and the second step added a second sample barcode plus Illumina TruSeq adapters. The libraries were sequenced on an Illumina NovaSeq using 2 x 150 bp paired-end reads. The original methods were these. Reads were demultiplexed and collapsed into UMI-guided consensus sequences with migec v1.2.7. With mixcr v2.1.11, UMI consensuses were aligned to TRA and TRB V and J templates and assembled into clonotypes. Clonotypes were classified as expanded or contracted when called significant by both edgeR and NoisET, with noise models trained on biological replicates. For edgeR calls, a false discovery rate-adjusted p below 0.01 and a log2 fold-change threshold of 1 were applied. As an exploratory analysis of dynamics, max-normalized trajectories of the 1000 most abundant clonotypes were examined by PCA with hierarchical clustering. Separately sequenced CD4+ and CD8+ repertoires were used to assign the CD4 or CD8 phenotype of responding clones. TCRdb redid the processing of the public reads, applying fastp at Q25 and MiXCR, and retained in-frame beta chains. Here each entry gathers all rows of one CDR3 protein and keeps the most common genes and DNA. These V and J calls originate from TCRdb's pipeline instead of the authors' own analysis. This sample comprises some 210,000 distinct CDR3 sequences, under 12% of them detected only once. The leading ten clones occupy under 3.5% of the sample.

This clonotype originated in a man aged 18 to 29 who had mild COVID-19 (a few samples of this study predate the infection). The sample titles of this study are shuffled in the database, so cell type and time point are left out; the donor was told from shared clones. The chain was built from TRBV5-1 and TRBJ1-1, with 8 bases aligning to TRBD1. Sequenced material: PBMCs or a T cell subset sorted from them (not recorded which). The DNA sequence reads TGCGCCAGCAGCTCAGGGGGCAGGGTGAGTGGTGAAGCTTTCTTT. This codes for CASSSGGRVSGEAFF.